This T cell receptor beta chain was recovered during a study of Tregs in tolerant kidney transplant recipients. TCRdb keeps only in-frame clones here, not all; method: immunoSEQ multiplex PCR. Here the sample spans tens of thousands of clones, more than 80% being singletons. There are 14 residues in the CDR3. The germline V gene encodes CDR1 SEHNR and CDR2 FQNEAQ (reference sequence). V lost 2 bases and J lost 1, with 8 bases in between. The sequencing sample was made of Tregs from blood. This receptor was taken from a human donor in good health. The V and J genes are TRBV7-9 and TRBJ1-1; TRBD1 might be the D (5 bases). DNA of the CDR3: TGTGCCAGCAGCTTAATGGGGGGGAACACTGAAGCTTTCTTT. This sequence encodes CASSLMGGNTEAFF.